The rows below give T cell receptor beta chains drawn from one sample of a study of blood T cell repertoires in COVID-19. Here immunoSEQ multiplex PCR was the method, and the copy in TCRdb shows in-frame clones only, minus some. The table includes about 230,000 clones, nearly 90% detected once. Sequenced material: PBMCs or T cells enriched from blood (not recorded which). The origin of the receptors is a woman between 25 and 40 years old with acute COVID-19. The CDR3 runs from the conserved cysteine through the conserved F or W. Each record gives: V gene, D gene, J gene, clone size, CDR3 DNA, CDR3 protein. D genes are given only for firm matches. The listing skips clone size in some rows; elsewhere it reads once, few, many or a size class.

TRBV30	NA	TRBJ1-2	NA	TGTGCCTGGGGCCCGACAGTTTATGGCTACACCTTC	CAWGPTVYGYTF
TRBV7-8	TRBD1	TRBJ1-5	NA	TGTGCCAGCAGCTTAGGGAGACAGGGGGCGGATCAGCCCCAGCATTTT	CASSLGRQGADQPQHF
TRBV7-6	NA	TRBJ1-6	few	TGTGCCAGCAGCTTCCAGTATAATTCACCCCTCCACTTT	CASSFQYNSPLHF
TRBV11-2	NA	TRBJ1-6	once	TGTGCCAGCAGCCCACGACAGAAGAGCTCCTATAATTCACCCCTCCACTTT	CASSPRQKSSYNSPLHF
TRBV19	TRBD1	TRBJ1-5	NA	TGTGCCAGTAGTGGACCGGGACAGGGACGTCGAAATCAGCCCCAGCATTTT	CASSGPGQGRRNQPQHF
TRBV5-1	NA	TRBJ1-5	once	TGCGCCAGCAGCTTGGGCGAATCAACAGGAGTCGGACAGCCCCAGCATTTT	CASSLGESTGVGQPQHF
TRBV6-5	TRBD2	TRBJ2-3	NA	TGTGCCAGCACCATATCGGGGGGGGCAGATACGCAGTATTTT	CASTISGGADTQYF
TRBV7-3	TRBD1	TRBJ1-6	NA	TGTGCCAGCAGCTTGGACAGGTCATCACCCCTCCACTTT	CASSLDRSSPLHF
TRBV4-1	TRBD1	TRBJ1-5	NA	TGCGCCAGCAGCCAAGTTCGGGGACAGGGGGATTACCAGCCCCAGCATTTT	CASSQVRGQGDYQPQHF
TRBV9	TRBD2	TRBJ2-1	NA	TGTGCCAGCAGCGTAGCTGAACCTAGCGGGGGTCGCAATGAGCAGTTCTTC	CASSVAEPSGGRNEQFF
TRBV6-5	NA	TRBJ1-4	few	TGTGCCAGCAGCCCCACCACAGGGCAGGTAGAAAAACTGTTTTTT	CASSPTTGQVEKLFF
TRBV6-1	TRBD2	TRBJ2-7	NA	TGTGCCAGCAGTGAAGGGCTAGCGGGAGCCTACGAGCAGTACTTC	CASSEGLAGAYEQYF
TRBV5-1	NA	TRBJ2-3	once	TGCGCCAGCGAGGCTGTAGGGGGGGAAGGAGAAGATACGCAGTATTTT	CASEAVGGEGEDTQYF
TRBV14	NA	TRBJ2-5	once	TGTGCCAGCAGCCAAGAGGGCAGGGTCAGGGAGACCCAGTACTTC	CASSQEGRVRETQYF
TRBV4-1	TRBD1	TRBJ2-7	NA	TGCGCCAGCAGCCTAAATCGACAGGGGTACGAGCAGTACTTC	CASSLNRQGYEQYF
TRBV5-8	NA	TRBJ2-1	NA	TGTGCCAGCAGCTTGATGGGGCAGGCATGGCAGTTCTTC	CASSLMGQAWQFF
TRBV13	NA	TRBJ1-6	NA	TGTGCCAGCAGCCTACAGAATTCACCCCTCCACTTT	CASSLQNSPLHF
TRBV5-5	NA	TRBJ2-6	NA	TGTGCCAGCAGCCCGGACAGTCACTCTGGGGCCAACGTCCTGACTTTC	CASSPDSHSGANVLTF
TRBV10-1	NA	TRBJ2-2	NA	TGCGCCAGCAGTGAGTCGATTGCGGAGAACACCGGGGAGCTGTTTTTT	CASSESIAENTGELFF
TRBV2	NA	TRBJ2-1	many	TGTGCCAGCAGTGAAGGGACAGCTAGCTCCTACAATGAGCAGTTCTTC	CASSEGTASSYNEQFF
TRBV5-5	NA	TRBJ2-5	NA	TGTGCCAGCAGCTACCCAGACGGTACGACAGAGGAGACCCAGTACTTC	CASSYPDGTTEETQYF
TRBV9	NA	TRBJ1-1	NA	TGTGCCAGCAGCGTAGAGGGGACTGAAGCTTTCTTT	CASSVEGTEAFF
TRBV4-1	NA	TRBJ1-2	NA	TGCGCCAGCAGCCAACAAATTATGGACCAGGGGGGCTACACCTTC	CASSQQIMDQGGYTF
TRBV28	NA	TRBJ1-6	once	TGTGCCAGCAGTCCTTCCCTAAGTCGGGGCTCCTATAATTCACCCCTCCACTTT	CASSPSLSRGSYNSPLHF
TRBV18	TRBD1	TRBJ2-7	once	TGTGCCAGCTCCCCCGGGACAGGGGCTTCCTACGAGCAGTACTTC	CASSPGTGASYEQYF
TRBV10-3	NA	TRBJ1-4	NA	TGTGCCATCAGTGAGGGGGCATCAACTAATGAAAAACTGTTTTTT	CAISEGASTNEKLFF
TRBV7-9	TRBD1	TRBJ2-1	NA	TGTGCCAGCAGCTCCCGGGACAGGGATTTTAACAATGAGCAGTTCTTC	CASSSRDRDFNNEQFF
TRBV30	NA	TRBJ1-6	NA	TGTGCCTGGGGGAATAACCTAGGCTCCTATAATTCACCCCTCCACTTT	CAWGNNLGSYNSPLHF
TRBV7-8	TRBD1	TRBJ2-7	NA	TGTGCCAGCAGCTTAGGAGGGACAGCCTACTACGAGCAGTACTTC	CASSLGGTAYYEQYF
TRBV6-5	NA	TRBJ1-4	NA	TGTGCCAGCAGCTACGTGCCGGGGGGCGGCGAAAAACTGTTTTTT	CASSYVPGGGEKLFF
TRBV7-9	TRBD1	TRBJ1-1	NA	TGTGCCAGCAGCTTAGGGGGACAGGGTCCGAACACTGAAGCTTTCTTT	CASSLGGQGPNTEAFF
TRBV28	NA	TRBJ1-5	once	TGTGCCAGCAGTTTCGACCCAGGGGTTGGTAGCAATCAGCCCCAGCATTTT	CASSFDPGVGSNQPQHF
TRBV4-3	TRBD1	TRBJ2-7	few	TGCGCCAGCAGCCAGCTGACAGGGCGGTACGAGCAGTACTTC	CASSQLTGRYEQYF
TRBV2	TRBD1	TRBJ1-1	NA	TGTGCCAGCCTGGCAGGGGGAAAAACTGAAGCTTTCTTT	CASLAGGKTEAFF
TRBV30	NA	TRBJ2-1	few	TGTGCCTCGCCTAGGGGCAATGAGCAGTTCTTC	CASPRGNEQFF
TRBV4-1	NA	TRBJ1-1	NA	TGCGCCAGCAGCCAAGGGTGGCAGGGGAGAGGGGTGAACACTGAAGCTTTCTTT	CASSQGWQGRGVNTEAFF
TRBV7-2	TRBD2	TRBJ2-2	NA	TGTGCCAGCAGCTACCCGGGTGGACTAGGGGTCACCGGGGAGCTGTTTTTT	CASSYPGGLGVTGELFF
TRBV12-3/TRBV12-4	NA	TRBJ1-2	NA	TGTGCCAGCAGTTTGGGCAGCTATGGCTACACCTTC	CASSLGSYGYTF
TRBV5-1	NA	TRBJ2-2	NA	TGCGCCAGCAGCTTTGGACAGAACACCGGGGAGCTGTTTTTT	CASSFGQNTGELFF
TRBV30	TRBD1	TRBJ1-2	NA	TGTGCCTGGAGTCTCGGGACAGGGTATGATGGCTACACCTTC	CAWSLGTGYDGYTF